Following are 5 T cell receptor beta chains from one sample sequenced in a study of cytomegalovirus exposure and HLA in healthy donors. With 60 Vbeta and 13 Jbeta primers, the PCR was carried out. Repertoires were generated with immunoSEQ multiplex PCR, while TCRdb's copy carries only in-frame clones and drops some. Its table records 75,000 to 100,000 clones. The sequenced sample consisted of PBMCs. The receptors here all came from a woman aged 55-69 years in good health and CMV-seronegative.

The CDR3 loop reads CASSEMTGLGGELFF. Here the CDR3 DNA reads TGTGCCAGCAGTGAGATGACAGGGTTGGGCGGGGAGCTGTTTTTT. The rearrangement uses TRBV6-1 and TRBJ2-2; TRBD1 matches 7 bases. The junction had 8 bases not matched to a gene; V was cut back by 3 bases and J by 7 bases. In germline, CDR1 is MNHNS, CDR2 SASEGT. This CDR3 is 15 amino acids long.

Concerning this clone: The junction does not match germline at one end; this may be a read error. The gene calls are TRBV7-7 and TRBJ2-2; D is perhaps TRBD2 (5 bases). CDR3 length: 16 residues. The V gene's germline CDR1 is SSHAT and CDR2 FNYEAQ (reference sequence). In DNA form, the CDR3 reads TGTGCTAGCAGCCCCGCGGGCTTCGCGAACACCGGGGAGCTGTTTTTT. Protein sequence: CASSPAGFANTGELFF.

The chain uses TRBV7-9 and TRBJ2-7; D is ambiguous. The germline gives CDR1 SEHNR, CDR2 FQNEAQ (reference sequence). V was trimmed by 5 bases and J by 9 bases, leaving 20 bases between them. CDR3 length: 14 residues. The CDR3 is CASSPTLQQSPQYF. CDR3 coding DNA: TGTGCCAGCAGCCCGACTCTTCAGCAATCCCCGCAGTACTTC. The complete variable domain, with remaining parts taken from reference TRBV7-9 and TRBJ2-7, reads DTGVSQNPRHKITKRGQNVTFRCDPISEHNRLYWYRQTLGQGPEFLTYFQNEAQLEKSRLLSDRFSAERPKGSFSTLEIQRTEQGDSAMYLCASSPTLQQSPQYFGPGTRLTVT.

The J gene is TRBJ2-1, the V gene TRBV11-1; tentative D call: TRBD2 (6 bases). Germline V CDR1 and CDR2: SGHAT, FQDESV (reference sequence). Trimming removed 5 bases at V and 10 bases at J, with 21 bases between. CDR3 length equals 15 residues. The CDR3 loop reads CASSQIGTTRGEQFF. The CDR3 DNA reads TGTGCCAGCAGCCAAATTGGGACGACCCGGGGGGAGCAGTTCTTC.

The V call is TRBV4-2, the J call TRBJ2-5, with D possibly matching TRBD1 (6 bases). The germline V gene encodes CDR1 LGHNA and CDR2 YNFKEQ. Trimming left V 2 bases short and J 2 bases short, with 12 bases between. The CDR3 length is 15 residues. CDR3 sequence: CASSQYGTSQETQYF. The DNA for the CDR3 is TGTGCCAGCAGCCAATACGGGACAAGTCAAGAGACCCAGTACTTC.